A single sample gave rise to the 25 T cell receptor beta chains below, sequenced in a study of metastatic and nonmetastatic thyroid tumors. Prior to thyroid surgery, none of the patients had received any treatment. TCRdb used MiXCR to call clones anew from the PCR reads. The sample has about 22,000 clones, more than 20% seen once; the top ten hold around 75%. Sequenced material: blood. The source is a male donor with papillary thyroid cancer or a benign thyroid nodule (not recorded which). Some clones in this sample may be carry-over from other donors' samples.

Details on this clone: Mismatch with germline at one junction end may stem from a read error. The V and J genes are TRBV6-1 and TRBJ2-7, with D maybe TRBD1 (6 bases). This CDR3 has 15 residues. Per the germline V gene, CDR1 is MNHNS and CDR2 is SASEGT. Here the CDR3 reads CASSAQQGRSYEKYF. As DNA, the CDR3 is TGTGCCAGCAGTGCCCAGCAGGGGCGGTCCTACGAGAAGTACTTC.

This clone was found many times. V is TRBV7-3 and J is TRBJ2-1, with a tentative D call TRBD2 (6 bases). The V and J ends lost 5 bases and 6 bases respectively, with 17 bases between them. This CDR3 region has 15 residues. Germline V gene data show CDR1 as SGHTA and CDR2 as FQGTGA. CDR3 residues: CASSLSGVGGNEQFF. The CDR3 DNA is TGTGCCAGCAGCCTATCCGGAGTCGGGGGCAATGAGCAGTTCTTC.

This clone was detected many times. This chain connects TRBV13 to TRBJ2-7, with D perhaps TRBD2 (5 bases). Germline-derived CDR1 and CDR2 are PRHDT and FYEKMQ (reference sequence). The CDR3 length is 16 residues. Trimming shortened V by 2 bases and J by 0 bases, and 14 bases separated the two germline ends. The CDR3 DNA follows: TGTGCCAGCAGCTTACGCGGCAGCGGTAGCTCCTACGAGCAGTACTTC. Protein sequence: CASSLRGSGSSYEQYF. The variable domain in full, completed from reference TRBV13 and TRBJ2-7, reads AAGVIQSPRHLIKEKRETATLKCYPIPRHDTVYWYQQGPGQDPQFLISFYEKMQSDKGSIPDRFSAQQFSDYHSELNMSSLELGDSALYFCASSLRGSGSSYEQYFGPGTRLTVT.

This clone was observed a handful of times. CDR3 in amino acids: CASSADYEQYF. CDR3 bases: TGTGCCAGCAGTGCGGACTACGAGCAGTACTTC. The chain joins TRBV6-1 to TRBJ2-7, with unresolved D. Trimming stripped 4 bases from V and 3 bases from J, with 4 bases between. CDR3 size: 11 residues. CDR1 is MNHNS and CDR2 is SASEGT in the germline V gene.

DNA of the CDR3: TGTGCCACGGGAGGGTCCTACAATGAGCAGTTCTTC. Amino acid sequence: CATGGSYNEQFF. The chain couples TRBV7-6 to TRBJ2-1; 8 nucleotides align to TRBD2. The CDR3 sequence is 12 residues long. Trimming cost V 10 bases and J 1 base; bases outside gene matches: 0. CDR1 and CDR2 (germline): SGHVS, FNYEAQ.

The chain has TRBV10-3 and TRBJ2-3; TRBD2 matches 9 bases. Germline trimming cut 1 base from V and 6 bases from J; bases unmatched to any gene: 5. CDR1 is ENHRY and CDR2 is SYGVKD in the germline V gene. The CDR3 contains 15 residues. The CDR3 sequence: CAISEYGGGADTQYF. CDR3 nucleotides: TGTGCCATCAGTGAGTACGGCGGGGGGGCGGATACGCAGTATTTT.

V and J are TRBV14 and TRBJ2-5, with 9 bases identical to TRBD1. This CDR3 spans 16 amino acids. Per the germline V gene, CDR1 is SGHDN and CDR2 is FVKESK. V gave up 2 bases and J gave up 5 bases; unmatched junction bases: 9. The CDR3, as DNA: TGTGCCAGCAGCCAACGGTTACCCGGACAGGGGGAGACCCAGTACTTC. It encodes CASSQRLPGQGETQYF.

This clone has only a few counts. One end of the junction fails to match germline, which may point to a read error. This sample also contains other DNA sequences that code for the same CDR3. The chain has TRBV20-1 and TRBJ1-5; D may be TRBD1 (5 bases). This CDR3 has 12 residues. The germline V gene encodes CDR1 DFQATT and CDR2 SNEGSKA (reference sequence). The CDR3 nucleotides read TGCAGTGCTGGGGGGTCCCATCAGCCACAGCATTTT. Encoded protein: CSAGGSHQPQHF.

On this clone itself: Sequence at one end of the junction differs from germline and may be a read error. The chain links TRBV6-1 to TRBJ1-2; 7 bases agree with TRBD1. Germline values: CDR1 MNHNS, CDR2 SASEGT. The CDR3 has 14 residues. This CDR3 is CASTPDRENYGYNF. The CDR3 DNA reads as TGTGCCAGCACCCCTGACAGGGAGAACTATGGGTACAACTTC.

Many counts were recorded for this clone. The J gene is TRBJ2-2, the V gene TRBV24-1, with 10 bases fitting TRBD1. This CDR3 has 14 residues. Per germline, CDR1 KGHDR and CDR2 SFDVKD. Trimming took 7 bases from V and 3 from J; bases not matched to a gene: 1. CDR3 region: CATRTGGDTGELFF. The CDR3 bases are TGTGCCACCAGGACAGGGGGCGACACCGGGGAGCTGTTTTTT.

The CDR3 spells CASSLEDRGLGNQPQHF. The CDR3 DNA reads as TGTGCCAGCAGTTTAGAGGACAGGGGCTTGGGGAATCAGCCCCAGCATTTT. V usage is TRBV28 and J usage is TRBJ1-5, with TRBD1 matching 9 bases. The CDR3 has 17 residues. The V segment lost 2 bases and the J segment 4 bases; nucleotides outside the gene matches: 9. Germline V gene lookup returns CDR1 MDHEN and CDR2 SYDVKM.

This clone was seen a handful of times. The chain has TRBV9 and TRBJ1-3, with 8 bases lining up with TRBD1. Per germline, CDR1 SGDLS and CDR2 YYNGEE. The CDR3 covers 17 residues. J was trimmed by 2 bases and V by 3 bases; bases with no gene match: 10. Here the CDR3 DNA reads TGTGCCAGCAGCGCAAGCCTCGGGACAGGCGCTGGAAACACCATATATTTT. Its protein is CASSASLGTGAGNTIYF.

The V and J genes are TRBV19 and TRBJ2-2; 10 nucleotides line up with TRBD1. CDR3 length equals 16 residues. In germline, CDR1 is LNHDA, CDR2 SQIVND (reference sequence). With V trimmed by 2 bases and J by 3 bases, 3 bases remained unmatched. DNA for the CDR3: TGTGCCAGTAGTATAATGGGGACAGGGGACACCGGGGAGCTGTTTTTT. Translated, it gives CASSIMGTGDTGELFF. Full variable domain (rest looked up from reference TRBV19 and TRBJ2-2): DGGITQSPKYLFRKEGQNVTLSCEQNLNHDAMYWYRQDPGQGLRLIYYSQIVNDFQKGDIAEGYSVSREKKESFPLTVTSAQKNPTAFYLCASSIMGTGDTGELFFGEGSRLTVL.

This clone showed up many times. The chain carries TRBV14 and TRBJ1-2; tentative D call: TRBD1 (6 bases). The CDR3 length is 14 residues. V lost 7 bases to trimming and J lost 3 bases, with 15 bases between them. In germline, CDR1 is SGHDN, CDR2 FVKESK. The CDR3 loop is CASKTGHGHYGYTF. The CDR3 bases are TGTGCCAGCAAAACGGGACACGGGCACTATGGCTACACCTTC.

The rearrangement joins TRBV12-3 or TRBV12-4 to TRBJ2-7, with D unclear. The CDR3 covers 11 residues. Trimming left V 5 bases short and J 5 bases short, with 7 bases between. The CDR3 region has the DNA TGTGCCAGCAGTCCCGGAGACGAGCAGTACTTC. It codes for CASSPGDEQYF.

J is TRBJ1-5 and V is TRBV5-5; D unclear. Germline V gene sequence: CDR1 SGHKS, CDR2 YYEKEE (reference sequence). The CDR3 contains 15 residues. V lost 1 base and J 4 bases, leaving 12 bases between the germline ends. CDR3 residues: CASSLQSGVNQPQHF. In nucleotides, the CDR3 is TGTGCCAGCAGCTTGCAGTCCGGGGTGAATCAGCCCCAGCATTTT.

With respect to this clone: No conserved phenylalanine or tryptophan ends this CDR3, so it is likely a read error. V and J are TRBV5-1 and TRBJ2-3; 7 bases align to TRBD2. There are 15 residues in the CDR3. V dropped 2 bases and J dropped 2; count of bases not matched to a gene: 5. Looked up from germline, CDR1 is SGHRS and CDR2 is YFSETQ. CDR3 sequence reads: CASSFTGTNTDTQYL. DNA for the CDR3: TGCGCCAGCAGCTTTACCGGGACTAACACAGATACGCAGTATTTG.

The rearrangement links TRBV28 to TRBJ2-7; possibly TRBD2 for D (5 bases). Trimming left V 5 bases short and J 11 bases short, with 16 bases between. Germline values: CDR1 MDHEN, CDR2 SYDVKM. This CDR3 is built from 12 residues. CDR3 sequence (DNA): TGTGCCAGCAGTGCCGGGGTCTACGATGAGTACTTC. It specifies CASSAGVYDEYF.

This clone was detected many times. The chain employs TRBV7-2 and TRBJ1-1; no firm D call. This CDR3 has 13 residues. Trimming took 2 bases from V and 6 from J, leaving 10 bases between them. Germline CDR1 is SGHTA and CDR2 is FQGNSA. The CDR3 bases are TGTGCCAGCAGCTTAAGTGCGCAAGCTGAAGCTTTCTTT. As protein: CASSLSAQAEAFF. The whole variable domain, remainder taken from reference TRBV7-2 and TRBJ1-1, is GAGVSQSPSNKVTEKGKDVELRCDPISGHTALYWYRQSLGQGLEFLIYFQGNSAPDKSGLPSDRFSAERTGGSVSTLTIQRTQQEDSAVYLCASSLSAQAEAFFGQGTRLTVV.

This rearrangement joins TRBV24-1 to TRBJ2-5; maybe TRBD1 (6 bases). CDR1 is KGHDR and CDR2 is SFDVKD in the germline V gene. The CDR3 has 16 residues. The germline V and J ends were trimmed by 4 bases and 1 base, with 15 bases remaining between them. CDR3 loop: CATSDPRTASQETQYF. The CDR3, as DNA: TGTGCCACCAGTGACCCCCGGACAGCCTCCCAAGAGACCCAGTACTTC.

The chain recombines TRBV20-1 with TRBJ1-4, with no clear D. This CDR3 is 12 amino acids long. Germline-derived CDR1 and CDR2 are DFQATT and SNEGSKA (reference sequence). With 6 bases removed from V and 3 bases from J, the gap between germline ends came to 8 bases. The chain's CDR3 is CSARSPNEKLFF. The CDR3 DNA sequence: TGCAGTGCCAGGAGTCCTAATGAAAAACTGTTTTTT.

This clone has a count of ten or more. Without the conserved terminal phenylalanine or tryptophan, this CDR3 likely stems from a read error. The DNA is omitted, as the CDR3 cannot be located on it reliably, and the CDR3 follows TCRdb's listing. The chain uses TRBV30 and TRBJ2-1; TRBD1, as called in the table, went unchecked against the DNA. The CDR3 contains 10 residues when both ends are counted. Germline V gene sequence: CDR1 GTSNPN, CDR2 SVGIG (reference sequence). Here the CDR3 reads CAWSVRGTPE.

V is TRBV6-1 and J is TRBJ1-1; D not resolved. Germline assignment: CDR1 MNHNS and CDR2 SASEGT. The CDR3 is 13 amino acids. Trimming cost V 5 bases and J 11 bases, with 18 bases left between them. The CDR3 loop reads CASSHRHAQVAFF. The CDR3 DNA reads TGTGCCAGCAGTCATCGACATGCTCAAGTCGCTTTCTTT.

This chain links TRBV4-1 with TRBJ2-7, with D tentatively TRBD2 (6 bases). The V end lost 0 bases, the J end lost 1 base, and 13 bases lay between the germline ends. Germline lookup yields CDR1 MGHRA and CDR2 YSYEKL. This CDR3 contains 16 residues. CDR3 sequence reads: CASSQEVASVSYEQYF. The CDR3 region has the DNA TGCGCCAGCAGCCAAGAAGTGGCTAGCGTATCCTACGAGCAGTACTTC.

This clone has a handful of counts. CDR3 in DNA: TGTGCCAGCACTTGGACAGGGGCCAATTCACCCCTCCACTTT. Protein sequence: CASTWTGANSPLHF. The rearrangement joins TRBV27 to TRBJ1-6; TRBD1 agrees at 9 bases. V was pared by 7 bases and J by 7 bases, with 5 bases of the junction left unmatched. CDR1 and CDR2 from the germline V gene are MNHEY and SMNVEV (reference sequence). This CDR3 is 14 amino acids long.